The 2 T cell receptor beta chains given below trace back to one sample, sequenced in a study of T cell changes during pregnancy in multiple sclerosis. Produced via immunoSEQ multiplex PCR; TCRdb's table is partial and in-frame only. Here the sample spans 70,000 to 95,000 clones, 85% to 95% being singletons. Source: peripheral blood, taken in the first trimester of pregnancy. The receptors derive from a female donor with multiple sclerosis, enrolled in a pregnancy study.

This clone was seen once. The chain joins TRBV5-1 to TRBJ2-3; 9 bases agree with TRBD2. Germline CDR1 reads SGHRS; CDR2 reads YFSETQ. J was trimmed by 4 bases and V by 0 bases; bases with no gene match: 12. The CDR3 has 18 residues. CDR3: CASSLGYRGGGAPDTQYF. The CDR3 region has the DNA TGCGCCAGCAGCTTGGGCTATCGTGGCGGGGGGGCCCCAGATACGCAGTATTTT.

The chain is built from TRBV15 and TRBJ2-3; 7 nucleotides match TRBD2. This CDR3 is 17 amino acids long. Germline V lookup: CDR1 LNHNV, CDR2 YYDKDF (reference sequence). J gave up 2 bases and V 0 bases, and 8 bases lay outside the gene matches. CDR3 DNA sequence: TGTGCCACCAGCAGAGACCGGAGCGGGGCCGACACAGATACGCAGTATTTT. Encoded protein: CATSRDRSGADTDTQYF.